This T cell receptor beta chain was captured in a study of cytomegalovirus exposure and HLA in healthy donors. Study as a whole: The early release's HLA-typed donors yielded 65 million to 85 million unique TCRs. Whole-study findings and limits: It was only CMV serostatus that was available as immune exposure information. Apparent HLA restriction characterized most CMV-associated TCR beta chains in a later analysis. The study reported that TCR beta sequences accurately predicted HLA-A and HLA-B alleles in most subjects.

Vbeta (60) and Jbeta (13) primers were used in the PCR. Using immunoSEQ multiplex PCR, the repertoire was profiled, and TCRdb retains in-frame clones only, with some absent. This sample has around 150,000 clones; roughly 82% occur once, and the top ten carry approximately 1.5%. The CDR3 sequence is 16 residues long. The germline CDR1 and CDR2 sequences are SGHTA and FQGNSA. The ends lost 1 base at V and 4 bases at J; junction bases unmatched: 8. A note on this clone: No antigen is known for it.

Sequencing was performed on PBMCs. This clonotype was obtained from a girl between 10 and 17 years old in good health and CMV-seropositive. The J gene is TRBJ1-2, the V gene TRBV7-2; TRBD1 matches at 8 bases. As DNA, the CDR3 is TGTGCCAGCAGCTTAGAACCAGGGGGCGCAATCTATGGCTACACCTTC. Its translation is CASSLEPGGAIYGYTF. Complete variable domain (other parts from reference TRBV7-2 and TRBJ1-2): GAGVSQSPSNKVTEKGKDVELRCDPISGHTALYWYRQSLGQGLEFLIYFQGNSAPDKSGLPSDRFSAERTGGSVSTLTIQRTQQEDSAVYLCASSLEPGGAIYGYTFGSGTRLTVV.